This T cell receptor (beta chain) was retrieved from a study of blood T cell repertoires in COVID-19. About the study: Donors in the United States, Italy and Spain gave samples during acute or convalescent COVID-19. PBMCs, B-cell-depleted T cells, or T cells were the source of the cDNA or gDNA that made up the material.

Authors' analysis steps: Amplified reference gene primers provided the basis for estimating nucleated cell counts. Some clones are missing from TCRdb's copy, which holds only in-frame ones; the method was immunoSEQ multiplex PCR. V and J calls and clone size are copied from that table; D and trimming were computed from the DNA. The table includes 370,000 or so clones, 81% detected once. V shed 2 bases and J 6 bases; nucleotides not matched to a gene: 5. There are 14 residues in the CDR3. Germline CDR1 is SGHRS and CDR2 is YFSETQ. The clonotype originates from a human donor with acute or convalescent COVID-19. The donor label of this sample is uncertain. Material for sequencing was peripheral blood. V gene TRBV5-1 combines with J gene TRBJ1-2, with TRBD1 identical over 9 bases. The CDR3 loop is CASSLTGTGHGYTF. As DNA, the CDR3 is TGCGCCAGCAGCTTAACCGGGACAGGGCATGGCTACACCTTC.